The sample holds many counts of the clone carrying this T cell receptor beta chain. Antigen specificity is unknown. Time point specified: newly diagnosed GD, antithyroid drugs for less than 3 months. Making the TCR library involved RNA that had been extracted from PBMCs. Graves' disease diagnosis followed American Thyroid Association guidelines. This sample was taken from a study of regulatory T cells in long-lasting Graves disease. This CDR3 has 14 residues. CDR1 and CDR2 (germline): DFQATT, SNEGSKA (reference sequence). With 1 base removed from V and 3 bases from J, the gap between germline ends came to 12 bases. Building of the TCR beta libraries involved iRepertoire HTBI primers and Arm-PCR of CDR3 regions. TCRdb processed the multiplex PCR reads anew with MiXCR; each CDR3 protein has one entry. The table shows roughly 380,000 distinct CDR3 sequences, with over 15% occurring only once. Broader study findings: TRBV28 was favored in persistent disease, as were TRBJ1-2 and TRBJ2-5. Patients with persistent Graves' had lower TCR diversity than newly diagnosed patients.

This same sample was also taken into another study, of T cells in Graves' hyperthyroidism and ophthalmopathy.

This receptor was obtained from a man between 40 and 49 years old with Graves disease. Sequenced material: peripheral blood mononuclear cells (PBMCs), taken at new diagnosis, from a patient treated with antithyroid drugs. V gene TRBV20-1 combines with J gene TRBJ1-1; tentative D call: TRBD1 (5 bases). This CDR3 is CSARVPGTHTEAFF. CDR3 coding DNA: TGCAGTGCTAGAGTTCCCGGGACTCACACTGAAGCTTTCTTT.